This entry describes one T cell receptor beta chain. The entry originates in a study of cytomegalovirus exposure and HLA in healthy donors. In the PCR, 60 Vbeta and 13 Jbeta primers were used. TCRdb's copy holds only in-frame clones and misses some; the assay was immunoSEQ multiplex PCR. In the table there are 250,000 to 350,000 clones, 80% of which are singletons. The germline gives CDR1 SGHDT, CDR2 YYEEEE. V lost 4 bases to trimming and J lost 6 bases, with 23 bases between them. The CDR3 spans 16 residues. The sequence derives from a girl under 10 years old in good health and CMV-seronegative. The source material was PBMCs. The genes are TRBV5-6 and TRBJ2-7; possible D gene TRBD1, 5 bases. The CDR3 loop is CASSIVQALLIGEQYF. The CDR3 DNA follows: TGTGCCAGCAGCATCGTACAGGCCCTGCTTATTGGCGAGCAGTACTTC.